These T cell receptor beta chains were read from a single sample in a study of Ad26.COV2.S vaccination and SARS-CoV-2 variants. Generated by immunoSEQ multiplex PCR, the TCRdb table keeps only in-frame clones and is missing some. The sample has about 350,000 clones, approximately 90% seen once. The sample here was peripheral blood, taken in a trial of Ad26.COV2.S vaccine versus placebo. These receptors originate from a person between 18 and 59 years old who received the Ad26.COV2.S COVID-19 vaccine or a placebo. The conserved cysteine and the conserved F or W are not part of the CDR3 here.

V,CDR3
TRBV5-6,ASSSAGAGYFTDTQY
TRBV5-1,ASSPILGTGGLF
TRBV29-1,STRTDSYEQY
TRBV7-9,ASSLSASSTDTQY
TRBV18,ASSPIPMNTEAF
TRBV2,ASSESGLAGTYYEQY
TRBV4-3,ASSQARGGSYEQY
TRBV28,ASSLSGYGYT
TRBV19,ASSATGTGDRWQY
TRBV5-1,ASSLDPGAEYEQY
TRBV29-1,SGLTGALNTEAF
TRBV3-1/TRBV3-2,ASSQDRTGSTDTQY
TRBV4-1,ASSQGLAVEAF
TRBV12-3/TRBV12-4,ASSFMNTEAF
TRBV7-9,ASSLASGSPLH
TRBV12-3/TRBV12-4,ASSLNGGGYT
TRBV4-3,ASSQDGGYNNQPQH
TRBV7-2,ASSFLWTGGTGELF
TRBV5-6,ASSLASRADNSPLH
TRBV2,ASRPLEGRSDTQY
TRBV6-5,ASSTRQGGEKLF
TRBV5-1,ASSLAGAGPTDTQY
TRBV28,ASSNPNTEAF
TRBV5-5,ASERTGSDYGYT
TRBV5-1,ASSFDIYNEQF
TRBV12-5,ASARPGDGGETQY
TRBV5-6,ASSLVHTQETQY
TRBV14,ASSRTGTGLIYGYT
TRBV20-1,SAGGHPNTEAF
TRBV3-1/TRBV3-2,ASSQKLGRPCGGEQF
TRBV27,ASSKRAGENTDTQY
TRBV5-6,ASSLAQGWGFTEAF
TRBV11-3,ASSLGVSGGDTQY
TRBV27,ASSGDRGENSPLH
TRBV2,ASSEFGYEQY
TRBV19,ASSILAGDYEQY
TRBV9,ASSVGDWGEETQY